This TCR beta chain was captured in a study of blood T cell repertoires in COVID-19. Study information: In each case, the material was cDNA or gDNA derived from T cells, B-cell-depleted T cells, or PBMCs.

Assignments of participants to cohorts depended upon their own reported clinical history. People in the exposed group encountered a COVID-19 case within 2 weeks before entering the study. V was clipped by 1 base and J by 7 bases, with 10 bases between them. This CDR3 is 13 amino acids long. From germline, CDR1 is KGHDR and CDR2 SFDVKD. Profiling relied on immunoSEQ multiplex PCR, and the TCRdb table lists in-frame clones only, not all of them. The profile shows about 350,000 clones, roughly 90% of them singletons. This TCR derives from a woman in her twenties or thirties who had been exposed to COVID-19. The sequenced sample was PBMCs or T cells enriched from blood (not recorded which). The chain employs TRBV24-1 and TRBJ2-7, with D tentatively TRBD2 (5 bases). This CDR3 is CATSDFPQREQYF. The DNA of the CDR3 is TGTGCCACCAGTGATTTCCCCCAGCGGGAGCAGTACTTC.